This paragraph reports one TCR beta chain. Its antigen remains unidentified. No base qualities exist here, and no much larger clone lies one base off it. Cut back by 5 bases and 6 bases, the V and J ends lie 13 bases apart. According to the germline V gene, CDR1 reads SGHTA and CDR2 reads FQGNSA. Including cysteine and phenylalanine, the CDR3 has 13 amino acids. Here the CDR3 DNA is all that survives: 39 bases in frame from base 1. The study profiled bulk TCR beta-chain repertoires in matched peripheral blood, tumor and adjacent normal breast tissue taken from approximately 16 patients with early-stage breast cancer. Before surgery, about 4.5-10 mL of whole blood was collected into EDTA tubes and then processed within 2 hours. Peripheral blood mononuclear cells were isolated by Ficoll-Paque centrifugation in SepMate-50 tubes. PBMCs were cryopreserved in around 90% FBS with roughly 10% DMSO in aliquots of about 1.9 to 4.5 million cells and stored in liquid nitrogen. The Qiagen AllPrep DNA/RNA Mini kit was used for genomic DNA extraction.

These data come from a study of early stage breast cancer tumors (dated by TCRdb to between 2016 and 2019). Some background on the complete study: Of the 16 invasive breast tumors, some twelve were found to be estrogen receptor-positive, progesterone receptor-positive and HER2-negative. About 70% of the 12 ER+/PR+/HER2- tumors were invasive ductal carcinomas, while the other four were invasive lobular carcinomas. A read coverage of roughly 10-fold per sample was achieved on average. Across all samples, 2 million to 3 million templates representing around 1 million unique clonotypes were detected.

Points the paper makes about the study in general: Bulk genomic DNA sequencing of unsorted cells missed chain pairing and functional markers such as CD4, CD8 and FOXP3. Analysis by tumor subtype was prevented by the small cohort size. Compared with adjacent normal breast tissue, tumors had higher clonality and 2 to 3-fold greater T cell density. Repertoires from blood and normal breast were more alike than repertoires from blood and tumor, and in about 85% of the 16 patients, comparing each tissue with blood separated tumor from normal. Enriched TCRB sequences shared across patients were mostly commonly generated sequences, unlikely to play an important role in the tumor microenvironment.

Each sample was amplified in two independent genomic DNA replicates, using around 550 ng for blood and about 1.6 ug for tumor or normal breast. TCRB sequencing of genomic DNA was carried out with the ImmunoSeq Intro kit according to the manufacturer's instructions. Multiplex PCR was run for 25 to 35 cycles using proprietary primers and spike-in control sequences for absolute quantification. Single-end 150-bp reads were used to sequence an 87-bp fragment covering the CDR3 and the flanking V and J genes. Each lane of an Illumina MiSeq running version 3.0 chemistry carried seven multiplexed samples, with two replicates apiece. From the authors' description of their analysis: The vendor's proprietary pipeline processed the raw data and merged both replicates into a single result for each sample. A clonotype was defined as productive rearrangements that share the same V-gene family, CDR3 amino acid sequence and J-gene segment. Clonality was computed as 1 minus the normalized Shannon entropy (Pielou evenness) of TCRB abundances. T cell density was estimated by dividing total templates by the number of input cells inferred from the DNA input amount. Recon was used with default parameters to estimate total repertoire diversity and clonality. A clonotype was considered tumor-enriched if its abundance in tumor exceeded 0.1% and was at least 32-fold higher than its abundance in normal breast. Sourced from immuneACCESS, this table was stored by TCRdb with only in-frame sequences that have V and J called. A share of the clones is absent; for the studies checked, an unresolved V gene accounts for under half, and the remainder has no known explanation. D and trimming were read from the DNA, whereas the V and J calls and clone size are those reported in that table. This sample comprises 50,000 to 65,000 clones, 90% to 95% of them detected only once. 5% of the sample rests with the top ten.

The receptor was derived from a person aged 65 to 79 with breast cancer. Input material: blood. This sequence uses TRBV7-2 and TRBJ1-1, with a tentative D gene TRBD1 over 5 matching bases. CDR3 protein: CASSEFEGAEAFF. The DNA reads TGTGCCAGCAGCGAATTTGAAGGGGCTGAAGCTTTCTTT.